The 4 T cell receptor beta chains given below trace back to one sample, sequenced in a study of shared clonotypes between healthy human individuals. Produced via immunoSEQ multiplex PCR; TCRdb's table is partial and in-frame only. The table lists hundreds of thousands of clones, 90% to 97% of them singletons. The sample comprised naive CD4+ T cells sorted from blood. Specified subset: CD45RA+ positively selected. Source of these receptors: a woman in her twenties or thirties in good health.

The V gene is TRBV18, the J gene TRBJ2-7, with 15 positions matching TRBD2. The germline gives CDR1 KGHSH, CDR2 LQKENI. Trimming removed 6 bases from V and 6 bases from J; junction bases left unmatched: 9. The length of the CDR3 is 16 residues. This CDR3 is CASSGLAGGNEAEQYF. The CDR3 coding sequence is TGTGCCAGCTCCGGACTAGCGGGAGGGAATGAGGCCGAGCAGTACTTC.

V gene TRBV18 combines with J gene TRBJ2-1; 9 bases agree with TRBD2. V shed 3 bases and J 8 bases; nucleotides not matched to a gene: 8. The CDR3 is made up of 15 amino acids. Per the germline V gene, CDR1 is KGHSH and CDR2 is LQKENI. CDR3 coding DNA: TGTGCCAGCTCACCGGGACTAGCAGTTCAGGATGAGCAGTTCTTC. Protein: CASSPGLAVQDEQFF.

This chain connects TRBV2 to TRBJ2-2; possibly TRBD2 for D (5 bases). CDR3 length: 14 residues. The V gene's germline CDR1 is SNHLY and CDR2 FYNNEI. Trimming cost V 7 bases and J 6 bases, with 15 bases left between them. The CDR3 DNA follows: TGTGCCAGCACCTCATACACGGGATCCGGGGAGCTGTTTTTT. Its translation is CASTSYTGSGELFF. The whole variable domain, remainder taken from reference TRBV2 and TRBJ2-2, is EPEVTQTPSHQVTQMGQEVILRCVPISNHLYFYWYRQILGQKVEFLVSFYNNEISEKSEIFDDQFSVERPDGSNFTLKIRSTKLEDSAMYFCASTSYTGSGELFFGEGSRLTVL.

V is TRBV10-3 and J is TRBJ2-3; TRBD1 is a possible D gene (5 bases). V shed 6 bases and J shed 4 bases, with 17 bases lying between them. Germline-derived CDR1 and CDR2 are ENHRY and SYGVKD. CDR3 length: 15 residues. The CDR3 coding sequence is TGTGCCATCAGAGCTCAGGGTATCGAGCCAGATACGCAGTATTTT. Amino acids: CAIRAQGIEPDTQYF.